This T cell receptor (beta chain) was found in a study of blood T cells in healthy people across ages. The CDR3 consists of 13 residues. From germline, CDR1 is LGHNA and CDR2 YSLEER. V was cut by 0 bases and J by 9 bases, with 9 bases left in between. Broader study findings: Aged donors had fewer naive CD4+ cells and lower diversity than long-lived donors. Samples with more naive T cells showed higher observed beta diversity.

Combining a sample-barcoded 5' primer with a J-beta primer mix, a second PCR ran for roughly 7 to 12 cycles. The study obtained at least 2.5 million CDR3-containing paired-end reads from every sample. TCRdb called the 5' RACE reads again in MiXCR, with one record for every CDR3 protein. The sample includes roughly 730,000 distinct CDR3 sequences, approximately 53% of them seen just once. To note about this clonotype: Its target is not known.

This sequence originates from a man in his forties or fifties in good health. The chain joins TRBV4-3 to TRBJ2-1; TRBD2 might be the D (5 bases). What was sequenced was blood. Here the CDR3 DNA reads TGCGCCAGCAGCCAAGAGGGGAGCGGTGAGCAGTTCTTC. Translation gives CASSQEGSGEQFF.